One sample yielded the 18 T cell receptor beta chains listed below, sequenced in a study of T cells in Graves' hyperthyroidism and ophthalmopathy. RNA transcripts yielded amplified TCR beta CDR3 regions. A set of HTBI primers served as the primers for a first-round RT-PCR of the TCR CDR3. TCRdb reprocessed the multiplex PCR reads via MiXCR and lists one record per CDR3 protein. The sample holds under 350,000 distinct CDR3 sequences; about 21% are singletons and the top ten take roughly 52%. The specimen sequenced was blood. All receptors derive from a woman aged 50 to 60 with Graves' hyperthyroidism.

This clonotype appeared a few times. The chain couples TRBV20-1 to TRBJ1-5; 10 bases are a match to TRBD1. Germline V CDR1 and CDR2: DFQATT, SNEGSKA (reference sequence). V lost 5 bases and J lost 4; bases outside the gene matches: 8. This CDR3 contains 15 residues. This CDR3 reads CSARPGTGANQPQHF. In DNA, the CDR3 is TGCAGTGCTCGGCCGGGGACAGGGGCTAATCAGCCCCAGCATTTT.

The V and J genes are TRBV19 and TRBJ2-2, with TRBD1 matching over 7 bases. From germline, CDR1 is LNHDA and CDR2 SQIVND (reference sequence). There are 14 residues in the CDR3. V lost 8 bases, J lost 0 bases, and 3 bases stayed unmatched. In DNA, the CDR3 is TGTGCCAGTGGGGACAGCCCGAACACCGGGGAGCTGTTTTTT. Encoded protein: CASGDSPNTGELFF.

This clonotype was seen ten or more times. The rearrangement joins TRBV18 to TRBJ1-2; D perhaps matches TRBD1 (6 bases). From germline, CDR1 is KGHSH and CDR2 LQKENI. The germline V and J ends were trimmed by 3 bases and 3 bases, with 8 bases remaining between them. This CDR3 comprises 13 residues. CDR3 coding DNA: TGTGCCAGCTCACCGGACAGAGACTATGGCTACACCTTC. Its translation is CASSPDRDYGYTF.

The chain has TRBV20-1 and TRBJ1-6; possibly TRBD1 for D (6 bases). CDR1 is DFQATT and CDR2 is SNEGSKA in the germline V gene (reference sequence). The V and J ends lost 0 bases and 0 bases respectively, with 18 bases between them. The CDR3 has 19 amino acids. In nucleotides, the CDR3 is TGCAGTGCTAGAGATTTACAGGGAGGGCCCCTCTCCTATAATTCACCCCTCCACTTT. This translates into CSARDLQGGPLSYNSPLHF.

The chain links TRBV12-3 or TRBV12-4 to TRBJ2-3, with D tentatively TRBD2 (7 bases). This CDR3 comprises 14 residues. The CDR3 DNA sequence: TGTGCTCTCCCCCGAGGGGGGGGCACAGATACGCAGTATTTT. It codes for CALPRGGGTDTQYF.

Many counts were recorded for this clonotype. The CDR3 protein is CASSISQGMAGELFF. The CDR3 bases are TGTGCCAGCAGTATATCACAGGGAATGGCCGGGGAGCTGTTTTTT. The chain joins TRBV28 to TRBJ2-2; D possibly corresponds to TRBD1 (6 bases). Trimming took off 5 bases at V and 6 bases at J, with 16 bases between the two ends. Germline values: CDR1 MDHEN, CDR2 SYDVKM. The CDR3 has 15 residues.

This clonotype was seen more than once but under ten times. CDR3 in DNA: TGCGCCAGCAGCCAAGTCCCGACAGGGGTAGAGACCCAGTACTTC. Its protein product is CASSQVPTGVETQYF. This chain links TRBV4-1 with TRBJ2-5; 8 bases line up with TRBD1. V was pared by 1 base and J by 4 bases, with 5 bases of the junction left unmatched. Germline V lookup: CDR1 MGHRA, CDR2 YSYEKL. The CDR3 length is 15 residues.

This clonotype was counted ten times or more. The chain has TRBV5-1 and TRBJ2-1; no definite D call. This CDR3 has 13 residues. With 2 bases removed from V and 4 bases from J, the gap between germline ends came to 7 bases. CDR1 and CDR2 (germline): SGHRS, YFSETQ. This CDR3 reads CASSFNEYNEQFF. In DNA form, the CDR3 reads TGCGCCAGCAGCTTTAACGAGTACAATGAGCAGTTCTTC.

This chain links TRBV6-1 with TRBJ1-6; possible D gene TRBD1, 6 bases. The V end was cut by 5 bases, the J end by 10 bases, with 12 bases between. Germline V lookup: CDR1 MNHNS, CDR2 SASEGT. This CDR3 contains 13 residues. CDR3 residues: CASSTGLHSPLHF. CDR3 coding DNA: TGTGCCAGCAGTACAGGGTTACACTCACCCCTCCACTTT.

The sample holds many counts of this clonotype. The CDR3 nucleotides are TGCAGTGCTAGAGATCGAGGACTGCACAATCAGCCCCAGCATTTT. Translating gives CSARDRGLHNQPQHF. The chain carries TRBV20-1 and TRBJ1-5; the D is unclear. CDR3 size: 15 residues. Trimming cost V 0 bases and J 3 bases, with 12 bases left between them. In germline, CDR1 is DFQATT, CDR2 SNEGSKA (reference sequence).

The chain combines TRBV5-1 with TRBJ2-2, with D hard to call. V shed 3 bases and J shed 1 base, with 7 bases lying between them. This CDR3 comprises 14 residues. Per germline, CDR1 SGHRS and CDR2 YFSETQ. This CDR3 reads CASSYGRNTGELFF. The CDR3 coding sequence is TGCGCCAGCAGCTACGGACGGAACACCGGGGAGCTGTTTTTT.

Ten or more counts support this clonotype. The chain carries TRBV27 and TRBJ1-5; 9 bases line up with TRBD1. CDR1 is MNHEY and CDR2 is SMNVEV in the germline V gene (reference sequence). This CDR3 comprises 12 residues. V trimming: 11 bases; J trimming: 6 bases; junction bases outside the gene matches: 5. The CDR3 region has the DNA TGTGCCGGGACAGGGATTTGTCAGCCCCAGCATTTT. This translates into CAGTGICQPQHF.

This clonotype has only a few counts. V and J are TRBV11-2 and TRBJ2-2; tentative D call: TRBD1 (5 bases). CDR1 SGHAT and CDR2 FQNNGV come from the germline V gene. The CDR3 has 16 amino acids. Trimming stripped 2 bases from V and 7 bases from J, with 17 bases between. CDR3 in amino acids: CASSLRLDNSVGELFF. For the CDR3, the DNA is TGTGCCAGCAGCTTACGGTTGGACAACTCCGTCGGGGAGCTGTTTTTT.

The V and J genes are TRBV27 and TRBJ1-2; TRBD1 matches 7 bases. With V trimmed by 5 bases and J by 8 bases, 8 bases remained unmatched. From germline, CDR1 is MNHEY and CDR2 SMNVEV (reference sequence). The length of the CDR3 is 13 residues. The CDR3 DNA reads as TGTGCCAGCAGTAGACAGGGTGGACTCGGCTACACCTTC. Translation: CASSRQGGLGYTF.

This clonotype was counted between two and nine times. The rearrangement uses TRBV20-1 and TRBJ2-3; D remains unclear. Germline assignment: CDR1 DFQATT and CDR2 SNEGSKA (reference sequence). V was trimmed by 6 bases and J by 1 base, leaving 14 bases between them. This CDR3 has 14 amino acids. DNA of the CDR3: TGCAGTGCCCGGGCCCCAGAGGGCACAGATACGCAGTATTTT. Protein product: CSARAPEGTDTQYF.

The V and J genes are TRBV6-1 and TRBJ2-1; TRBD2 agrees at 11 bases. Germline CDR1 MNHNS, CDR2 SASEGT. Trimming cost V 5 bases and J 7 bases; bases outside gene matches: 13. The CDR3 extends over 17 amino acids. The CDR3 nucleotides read TGTGCCAGCAGTTCGAGCCCACTAGCGGGAGTGATTAATGAGCAGTTCTTC. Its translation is CASSSSPLAGVINEQFF.

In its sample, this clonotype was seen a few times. As DNA, the CDR3 is TGTGCCAGCAGTGAAGGAGGGAGACCCCCCGGGGAGCTGTTTTTT. Protein sequence: CASSEGGRPPGELFF. The genes are TRBV6-1 and TRBJ2-2; D perhaps matches TRBD2 (5 bases). Deletions cut 1 base from V and 6 bases from J, with 12 bases between. Per the germline V gene, CDR1 is MNHNS and CDR2 is SASEGT. The CDR3 loop spans 15 amino acids.

CDR3 DNA sequence: TGTGCCAGCAGCGTTGGTGTGGCCAATGAGCAGTTCTTC. Its translation: CASSVGVANEQFF. The rearrangement links TRBV9 to TRBJ2-1; D is unresolved. This CDR3 is built from 13 residues. V dropped 2 bases and J dropped 6 bases, with 9 bases sitting between them. Germline V CDR1 and CDR2: SGDLS, YYNGEE.